These 25 T cell receptor beta chains share one sample of origin, sequenced in a study of Tregs in tolerant kidney transplant recipients (dated by TCRdb to about 2019). Libraries were prepared through the immunoSEQ multiplex PCR assay. Drawn from immuneACCESS, this table holds only the in-frame rearrangements with V and J called that TCRdb kept. Clones are partly lost; checked studies trace under half to an unresolved V gene and leave the rest unexplained. Counted in this sample were tens of thousands of clones; 80% to 95% of them appeared once. Of the sample, around 1.5% is held by the ten largest clones. The transplants used related donors with nonmyeloablative bone marrow transplantation, and mixed chimerism in the human trials was transient. The sample here was CD4+ T cells from blood (PBMCs), taken 12 months after the transplant. Receptors were obtained from a human patient who received a combined kidney and bone marrow transplant. After a transplant, not all T cells may be the patient's own; some may come from the graft donor.

V usage is TRBV11-2 and J usage is TRBJ2-1; 9 nucleotides align to TRBD2. Germline CDR1 SGHAT, CDR2 FQNNGV. This CDR3 spans 15 amino acids. Germline trimming cut 5 bases from V and 7 bases from J; bases unmatched to any gene: 9. CDR3 coding DNA: TGTGCCAGCAGCCTGAATCCGGGACTAGCAAATGAGCAGTTCTTC. Translated: CASSLNPGLANEQFF.

The genes are TRBV18 and TRBJ2-2; D gene uncertain. CDR1 and CDR2 (germline): KGHSH, LQKENI. V lost 3 bases to trimming and J lost 3 bases, with 5 bases between them. The length of the CDR3 is 13 residues. As DNA, the CDR3 is TGTGCCAGCTCACCGGCTGACACCGGGGAGCTGTTTTTT. Its protein is CASSPADTGELFF. Drawing the rest from reference TRBV18 and TRBJ2-2, the complete variable domain is NAGVMQNPRHLVRRRGQEARLRCSPMKGHSHVYWYRQLPEEGLKFMVYLQKENIIDESGMPKERFSAEFPKEGPSILRIQQVVRGDSAAYFCASSPADTGELFFGEGSRLTVL.

The chain is built from TRBV18 and TRBJ2-2; 7 bases fit TRBD2. From germline, CDR1 is KGHSH and CDR2 LQKENI. This CDR3 region has 16 residues. With 3 bases clipped from V and 0 bases from J, the junction kept 4 bases outside the gene matches. In DNA form, the CDR3 reads TGTGCCAGCTCACCGACTAGCCCCGCGAACACCGGGGAGCTGTTTTTT. Translated, it gives CASSPTSPANTGELFF.

CDR3 sequence reads: CASSLVWTALTYNEQFF. As DNA, the CDR3 is TGTGCCAGCAGCTTAGTATGGACAGCCCTAACGTACAATGAGCAGTTCTTC. The V and J genes are TRBV7-2 and TRBJ2-1, with D possibly TRBD1 on 6 matching bases. Per germline, CDR1 SGHTA and CDR2 FQGNSA. This CDR3 is built from 17 residues. V was pared by 1 base and J by 4 bases, with 17 bases between.

The chain uses TRBV28 and TRBJ2-7; TRBD2 is a possible D gene (5 bases). Germline loops: CDR1 MDHEN, CDR2 SYDVKM. Trimming left V 5 bases short and J 2 bases short, with 13 bases between. The CDR3 runs 14 residues. The CDR3 DNA sequence: TGTGCCAGCAGTCCCCCCGGGGTTCCCTACGAGCAGTACTTC. This sequence encodes CASSPPGVPYEQYF.

The rearrangement uses TRBV5-4 and TRBJ2-7, with 14 bases identical to TRBD2. This CDR3 has 17 amino acids. CDR1 is SGHNT, CDR2 YYREEE, per germline (reference sequence). V lost 0 bases to trimming and J lost 2 bases; unmatched junction nucleotides: 4. CDR3 amino acids: CASSLGTSGRFAYEQYF. The CDR3 coding sequence is TGTGCCAGCAGCTTGGGGACTAGCGGGAGGTTCGCCTACGAGCAGTACTTC.

V and J are TRBV19 and TRBJ1-1; D is perhaps TRBD1 (6 bases). Germline V gives CDR1 LNHDA, CDR2 SQIVND (reference sequence). This CDR3 has 15 residues. Trimming pared 4 bases from V and 4 bases from J, leaving 16 bases between. The CDR3 nucleotides read TGTGCCAGTAGTACCCTCGGGGGGGCGTCCACTGAAGCTTTCTTT. It is translated as CASSTLGGASTEAFF.

V usage is TRBV19 and J usage is TRBJ1-5; D remains ambiguous. The V gene lost 0 bases and the J gene lost 7 bases, with 13 bases spanning the gap. The CDR3 spans 15 residues. Germline CDR1 and CDR2: LNHDA and SQIVND (reference sequence). The CDR3 reads CASSIEDGLFQPQHF. CDR3 sequence (DNA): TGTGCCAGTAGTATAGAAGACGGGTTATTCCAGCCCCAGCATTTT.

The rearrangement joins TRBV7-8 to TRBJ2-1; 8 nucleotides line up with TRBD1. The CDR3 totals 16 residues. Per germline, CDR1 SGHVS and CDR2 FQNEAQ. The V segment lost 0 bases and the J segment 7 bases; nucleotides outside the gene matches: 8. Here the CDR3 DNA reads TGTGCCAGCAGCTTAGCCCGGACAGGGAAGCGGAATGAGCAGTTCTTC. Translated, it gives CASSLARTGKRNEQFF.

This chain uses TRBV25-1 with TRBJ2-6; 9 bases line up with TRBD1. CDR1 MGHDK and CDR2 SYGVNS come from the germline V gene. J gave up 6 bases and V 3 bases, and 6 bases lay outside the gene matches. The CDR3 is 16 amino acids. The CDR3 sequence is CASSEGTGFVANVLTF. The CDR3 region has the DNA TGTGCCAGCAGTGAGGGGACAGGGTTTGTGGCCAACGTCCTGACTTTC.

The genes are TRBV19 and TRBJ2-3; 7 nucleotides agree with TRBD2. J lost 2 bases, V lost 4 bases, and 3 bases had no gene match. CDR1 is LNHDA and CDR2 is SQIVND in the germline V gene (reference sequence). The CDR3 has 14 amino acids. The CDR3 DNA reads TGTGCCAGTAGTAAGGGACTAATCACAGATACGCAGTATTTT. Residues: CASSKGLITDTQYF.

The chain has TRBV18 and TRBJ1-4, with D uncertain. Trimming removed 6 bases from V and 8 bases from J, with 13 bases in between. CDR1 and CDR2 (germline): KGHSH, LQKENI. The CDR3 has 13 amino acids. The CDR3 is CASSREYEEKLFF. DNA of the CDR3: TGTGCCAGCTCTCGGGAGTATGAGGAAAAACTGTTTTTT. Looking up the rest from reference TRBV18 and TRBJ1-4 gives the full variable domain: NAGVMQNPRHLVRRRGQEARLRCSPMKGHSHVYWYRQLPEEGLKFMVYLQKENIIDESGMPKERFSAEFPKEGPSILRIQQVVRGDSAAYFCASSREYEEKLFFGSGTQLSVL.

This chain connects TRBV7-8 to TRBJ2-7; 8 bases are a match to TRBD2. The V gene's germline CDR1 is SGHVS and CDR2 FQNEAQ. Unmatched junction bases numbered 3, after V lost 2 bases and J lost 0 bases. The CDR3 loop spans 15 amino acids. The CDR3 loop reads CASSLPGTSSYEQYF. Written as DNA, the CDR3 is TGTGCCAGCAGCTTACCCGGGACTAGCTCCTACGAGCAGTACTTC.

V is TRBV6-6 and J is TRBJ2-7, with TRBD1 matching 8 bases. Trimming at V came to 7 bases and at J to 6 bases, leaving 14 bases not matched to a gene. This CDR3 is 15 amino acids long. CDR1 is MNHNY and CDR2 is SVGAGI in the germline V gene (reference sequence). CDR3 nucleotides: TGTGCCAGCACCATGAACTTGGACAGGGTAGGCGAGCAGTACTTC. Translated, it gives CASTMNLDRVGEQYF.

Turning to this clone: Germline and junction disagree at one end, which may indicate a read error. This same CDR3 is encoded by further DNA sequences in the sample. The rearrangement uses TRBV6-5 and TRBJ2-3; 7 bases map to TRBD2. The CDR3 runs 14 residues. Germline CDR1 and CDR2: MNHEY and SVGAGI. The CDR3 spells CASKKGGRTDTQYF. DNA of the CDR3: TGTGCTAGCAAAAAGGGAGGGCGCACAGATACGCAGTATTTT.

This chain uses TRBV5-1 with TRBJ2-3; 12 bases line up with TRBD2. V lost 4 bases, J lost 4 bases, and 10 bases stayed unmatched. CDR3 length equals 17 residues. Looked up from germline, CDR1 is SGHRS and CDR2 is YFSETQ. For the CDR3, the DNA is TGCGCCAGCAGCCCCCGGAGGACTAGCGGGGCCTCAGATACGCAGTATTTT. Amino acids: CASSPRRTSGASDTQYF.

The V gene is TRBV29-1, the J gene TRBJ1-1, with 12 bases lining up with TRBD1. Per the germline V gene, CDR1 is SQVTM and CDR2 is ANQGSEA. V lost 6 bases to trimming and J lost 0 bases; unmatched junction nucleotides: 17. This CDR3 contains 19 residues. The CDR3 DNA reads TGCAGCGTGTCCGGGACAGGGGGCGATTTTTGGTCCTTGAACACTGAAGCTTTCTTT. The encoded protein is CSVSGTGGDFWSLNTEAFF. Complete variable domain (other parts from reference TRBV29-1 and TRBJ1-1): SAVISQKPSRDICQRGTSLTIQCQVDSQVTMMFWYRQQPGQSLTLIATANQGSEATYESGFVIDKFPISRPNLTFSTLTVSNMSPEDSSIYLCSVSGTGGDFWSLNTEAFFGQGTRLTVV.

The rearrangement joins TRBV30 to TRBJ2-1; D call uncertain. The germline V and J ends were trimmed by 0 bases and 4 bases, with 10 bases remaining between them. This CDR3 has 14 residues. CDR1 and CDR2 (germline): GTSNPN, SVGIG (reference sequence). The CDR3 loop is CAWSVDRAYNEQFF. The CDR3 DNA reads TGTGCCTGGAGTGTAGATAGAGCTTACAATGAGCAGTTCTTC. The full variable domain, completed using reference TRBV30 and TRBJ2-1, is SQTIHQWPATLVQPVGSPLSLECTVEGTSNPNLYWYRQAAGRGLQLLFYSVGIGQISSEVPQNLSASRPQDRQFILSSKKLLLSDSGFYLCAWSVDRAYNEQFFGPGTRLTVL.

The chain employs TRBV7-2 and TRBJ1-5, with 7 bases fitting TRBD1. There are 14 residues in the CDR3. CDR1 is SGHTA and CDR2 is FQGNSA in the germline V gene. The V and J ends lost 4 bases and 3 bases, in that order; junction bases with no gene match: 3. CDR3 residues: CASSSDRPNQPQHF. The DNA of the CDR3 is TGTGCCAGCAGCTCGGACAGGCCCAATCAGCCCCAGCATTTT.

The genes are TRBV7-2 and TRBJ2-2, with 12 bases that match TRBD2. CDR3 length: 16 residues. The germline V gene encodes CDR1 SGHTA and CDR2 FQGNSA. The junction had 6 bases not matched to a gene; V was cut back by 4 bases and J by 6 bases. CDR3 nucleotides: TGTGCCAGCAGCTCTAGCGGGAGGGCCAGTTCCGGGGAGCTGTTTTTT. Translation: CASSSSGRASSGELFF.

The chain links TRBV30 to TRBJ2-5, with 12 bases aligning to TRBD2. The CDR3 length is 14 residues. Germline trimming cut 4 bases from V and 3 bases from J; bases unmatched to any gene: 3. CDR1 is GTSNPN, CDR2 SVGIG, per germline (reference sequence). DNA of the CDR3: TGTGCCTGGAACCGACTAGCGGGAGAAGAGACCCAGTACTTC. Protein: CAWNRLAGEETQYF.

This rearrangement joins TRBV11-2 to TRBJ1-1; D uncertain. The CDR3 extends over 14 amino acids. Germline values: CDR1 SGHAT, CDR2 FQNNGV. V gave up 5 bases and J gave up 4 bases, with 14 bases separating them. The CDR3 sequence: CASSPIRGPTEAFF. In DNA form, the CDR3 reads TGTGCCAGCAGCCCGATTCGAGGGCCCACTGAAGCTTTCTTT. Full variable domain (remainder filled in from reference TRBV11-2 and TRBJ1-1): EAGVAQSPRYKIIEKRQSVAFWCNPISGHATLYWYQQILGQGPKLLIQFQNNGVVDDSQLPKDRFSAERLKGVDSTLKIQPAKLEDSAVYLCASSPIRGPTEAFFGQGTRLTVV.

The genes are TRBV30 and TRBJ1-4; the D is unclear. The CDR3 contains 15 residues. The germline V gene has CDR1 GTSNPN and CDR2 SVGIG (reference sequence). V lost 0 bases and J lost 5, with 13 bases in between. The CDR3 DNA sequence: TGTGCCTGGAGTGTCGGGGTGAATTTAAATGAAAAACTGTTTTTT. Translating it yields CAWSVGVNLNEKLFF.

This chain links TRBV18 with TRBJ1-2; the match to TRBD1 covers 9 bases. V lost 4 bases and J lost 0; bases outside the gene matches: 6. Germline CDR1 reads KGHSH; CDR2 reads LQKENI. This CDR3 comprises 16 residues. In DNA form, the CDR3 reads TGTGCCAGCTCACAAATGACAGGGGGATCTAACTATGGCTACACCTTC. Its translation is CASSQMTGGSNYGYTF.

This CDR3 reads CASLGGDQVQYF. CDR3 DNA: TGTGCCAGCTTAGGGGGAGACCAAGTCCAGTATTTT. The rearrangement links TRBV9 to TRBJ2-3, with TRBD1 as a possible D gene (6 bases). V lost 7 bases and J lost 12, with 18 bases in between. This CDR3 contains 12 residues. Germline V gene data show CDR1 as SGDLS and CDR2 as YYNGEE.